The clone carrying this T cell receptor (beta chain) showed up many times. The record originates from a study of Graves' ophthalmopathy and Graves' hyperthyroidism. Amplification of TCR beta CDR3 regions used RNA transcripts. The first-round RT-PCR employed HTBI primers together with the Qiagen OneStep RT-PCR kit. A multiplex PCR was then performed as the second round. One entry per CDR3 protein results from TCRdb running MiXCR on the multiplex PCR reads. The profile shows about 25,000 distinct CDR3 sequences, less than 50% of them singletons. Trimming pared 4 bases from V and 5 bases from J, leaving 9 bases between. There are 13 residues in the CDR3. The germline CDR1 and CDR2 sequences are SGHTA and FQGTGA.

The chain couples TRBV7-3 to TRBJ2-1; D is possibly TRBD2 (6 bases). The origin of this receptor is an adult woman with stable Graves' hyperthyroidism. Sequencing input: peripheral blood. The CDR3 bases are TGTGCCAGCAGCTACGGGGGAGACAATGAGCAGTTCTTC. Translating it yields CASSYGGDNEQFF.